This is a list of T cell receptor beta chains from one sample in a study of CD8 T cells in Susac syndrome. TCRdb used MiXCR to reprocess the immunoSEQ multiplex PCR reads, holding one entry per CDR3 protein. Of some 400,000 distinct CDR3 sequences listed, around 85% are singletons. The sequenced sample consisted of CD8+ T cells from PBMCs. These receptor sequences come from a human donor with multiple sclerosis. Both conserved end residues are part of each CDR3. D genes are given only for firm matches.

>TRBJ2-7|TRBV2|TRBD2
CASSEPSGRPGSYEQYF
>TRBJ2-7|TRBV30|TRBD2
CAWSLAGGPPLTFYEQYF
>TRBJ1-2|TRBV29-1|-
CSVSGEGILGYTF
>TRBJ2-7|TRBV19|-
CASSMWDSSYEQYF
>TRBJ1-1|TRBV15|-
CATSRDHGRADTEAFF
>TRBJ2-2|TRBV5-4|-
CASSFYISNTGELFF
>TRBJ2-1|TRBV7-9|-
CASSFQRRGNEQFF
>TRBJ1-2|TRBV4-1|-
CAGSQDSDYSNYGYTF
>TRBJ1-1|TRBV5-1|-
CASSWNGISYEAFF
>TRBJ2-7|TRBV29-1|TRBD1
CSGIGTDRYEQYF
>TRBJ2-2|TRBV5-1|TRBD1
CASSKGQGSTGELFF
>TRBJ1-1|TRBV5-6|TRBD1
CASSLGGAGGRGTEAFF
>TRBJ1-1|TRBV14|-
CASSLQGPMAFF
>TRBJ2-4|TRBV5-6|-
CASSLGARRGENIQYF
>TRBJ2-1|TRBV4-1|-
CASSQVGSGEQFF
>TRBJ2-5|TRBV29-1|TRBD1
CSITLQGKFETQYF
>TRBJ2-1|TRBV7-9|-
CASSSTLGGQYDNEQFF
>TRBJ2-7|TRBV10-3|-
CAIRRGFGAEDSYEQYF
>TRBJ2-7|TRBV2|-
CASSGVLAEQYF
>TRBJ2-2|TRBV14|-
CASSGVITGELFF
>TRBJ2-7|TRBV7-9|-
CASSSYSYEQYF
>TRBJ1-1|TRBV28|-
CASSPLSTLPEAFF
>TRBJ2-7|TRBV7-2|TRBD2
CASSLVSAGGSYEQYF
>TRBJ2-6|TRBV28|-
CASSLTDGLISGANVLTF
>TRBJ2-7|TRBV10-3|TRBD1
CAISHPGQGMEQYF
>TRBJ1-5|TRBV7-9|TRBD1
CASSPAGTENQPQHF
>TRBJ1-2|TRBV7-9|TRBD1
CASSLGGQDPYGYTF
>TRBJ2-5|TRBV7-9|-
CASSLRGQETQYF
>TRBJ2-1|TRBV30|TRBD2
CAWDFSGGPSSYNEQFF
>TRBJ2-5|TRBV7-2|TRBD2
CASSLVPSGRGETQYF
>TRBJ2-7|TRBV11-2|TRBD1
CASSLWDDRGRSYEQYF
>TRBJ1-1|TRBV7-9|-
CASSLSDENTEAFF
>TRBJ2-2|TRBV4-1|-
CASSQETAGDNTGELFF
>TRBJ1-1|TRBV20-1|-
CSATGSTEAFF
>TRBJ1-1|TRBV19|-
CASSMGPAGTNTEAFF
>TRBJ2-5|TRBV18|TRBD2
CASSPRVTSGIEETQYF
>TRBJ2-1|TRBV14|-
CASSQEWENEQFF
>TRBJ1-1|TRBV4-1|-
CASSPPQTTEAFF
>TRBJ2-1|TRBV20-1|TRBD2
CSAREGLGNNEQFF
>TRBJ2-7|TRBV3-1|-
CASSQETSVLHEQYF
>TRBJ1-5|TRBV4-1|-
CASSQENRDGQPQHF
>TRBJ2-1|TRBV14|-
CASSLTDTNYNEQFF
>TRBJ1-1|TRBV27|TRBD1
CASSSGTGVIEAFF
>TRBJ1-5|TRBV7-9|-
CASSLGNQGDQPQHF